Each of the 21 T cell receptor beta chains below was sequenced from the same sample in a study of T cell repertoires in cytomegalovirus infection. TCRdb redid the calling of the reads with MiXCR, one entry per CDR3 protein. The repertoire holds hundreds of thousands of distinct CDR3 sequences, with 30% to 40% as singletons. These receptors lack a known antigen. The sample was cultured PBMCs, taken from culture after CMV antigen stimulation. The receptors derive from a human donor in good health (CMV status not recorded). Some clones in this sample may be carry-over from other donors' samples.

The chain recombines TRBV19 with TRBJ2-5; D is uncertain. Per germline, CDR1 LNHDA and CDR2 SQIVND (reference sequence). Trimming left V 3 bases short and J 3 bases short, with 11 bases between. The CDR3 contains 14 residues. The CDR3 here is CASSMGSMKETQYF. The CDR3 region has the DNA TGTGCCAGTAGTATGGGCAGCATGAAAGAGACCCAGTACTTC.

This clonotype was recorded many times. The chain is built from TRBV7-2 and TRBJ2-4; possibly TRBD2 for D (7 bases). The CDR3 contains 19 residues. CDR1 is SGHTA and CDR2 is FQGNSA in the germline V gene. Trimming left V 4 bases short and J 0 bases short, with 22 bases between. The CDR3: CASSSRGGVVPLAKNIQYF. CDR3 DNA: TGTGCCAGCAGCTCTAGGGGGGGGGTAGTGCCACTAGCCAAAAACATTCAGTACTTC.

This clonotype appeared a single time. The chain has TRBV19 and TRBJ2-5; 7 bases map to TRBD1. After removal of 10 bases from V and 5 bases from J, the junction contained 7 bases not matched to a gene. CDR3 size: 12 residues. Germline V gives CDR1 LNHDA, CDR2 SQIVND (reference sequence). Here the CDR3 reads CATTGTDETQYF. Written as DNA, the CDR3 is TGTGCCACCACGGGGACAGACGAGACCCAGTACTTC.

The chain links TRBV11-2 to TRBJ2-7, with TRBD2 matching 8 bases. This CDR3 is built from 15 residues. Germline CDR1 reads SGHAT; CDR2 reads FQNNGV. J gave up 4 bases and V 4 bases, and 9 bases lay outside the gene matches. The CDR3 protein is CASSSGTSILYEQYF. DNA of the CDR3: TGTGCCAGCAGCTCCGGGACTAGTATTCTGTACGAGCAGTACTTC. Full variable domain (missing parts from reference TRBV11-2 and TRBJ2-7): EAGVAQSPRYKIIEKRQSVAFWCNPISGHATLYWYQQILGQGPKLLIQFQNNGVVDDSQLPKDRFSAERLKGVDSTLKIQPAKLEDSAVYLCASSSGTSILYEQYFGPGTRLTVT.

This clonotype has a handful of counts. The chain recombines TRBV6-2 or TRBV6-3 with TRBJ2-2; 13 nucleotides match TRBD2. Germline CDR1 reads MNHEY; CDR2 reads SVGEGT. The CDR3 is 18 residues long. Trimming removed 2 bases from V and 7 bases from J; junction bases left unmatched: 10. The CDR3 region is CASSYLRTSGRRSGELFF. In nucleotides, the CDR3 is TGTGCCAGCAGTTACCTACGGACTAGCGGGAGACGAAGCGGGGAGCTGTTTTTT.

In this sample, this clonotype turned up a few times. This chain links TRBV7-6 with TRBJ1-6; D unresolved. Trimming pared 5 bases from V and 9 bases from J, leaving 8 bases between. This CDR3 region has 12 residues. From germline, CDR1 is SGHVS and CDR2 FNYEAQ. CDR3 nucleotide sequence: TGTGCCAGCAGCCAGGACGCTTCACCCCTCCACTTT. Its translation: CASSQDASPLHF.

This clonotype was seen more than once but under ten times. The CDR3 coding sequence is TGTGCTAGTGGTTTTGTTGGGGCCAACGTCCTGACTTTC. It encodes CASGFVGANVLTF. This chain links TRBV12-5 with TRBJ2-6; D unclear. V was pared by 3 bases and J by 3 bases, with 3 bases between. The V gene's germline CDR1 is LGHNT and CDR2 FRNRAP. The CDR3 is made up of 13 amino acids.

The sample holds many counts of this clonotype. This chain links TRBV27 with TRBJ2-2, with D perhaps TRBD2 (5 bases). Germline V gene lookup returns CDR1 MNHEY and CDR2 SMNVEV (reference sequence). V lost 3 bases, J lost 6 bases, and 17 bases lay in between. This CDR3 is built from 16 residues. CDR3 coding DNA: TGTGCCAGCAGTTTGCTAGCCACCACGGTATCCGGGGAGCTGTTTTTT. It codes for CASSLLATTVSGELFF.

The rearrangement links TRBV15 to TRBJ1-5; D uncertain. V was pared by 3 bases and J by 4 bases, with 4 bases between. The CDR3 runs 12 residues. In germline, CDR1 is LNHNV, CDR2 YYDKDF (reference sequence). Written as DNA, the CDR3 is TGTGCCACCAGCAGGTCAAATCAGCCCCAGCATTTT. This encodes CATSRSNQPQHF.

This clonotype was seen a handful of times. The J gene is TRBJ2-3, the V gene TRBV24-1; perhaps TRBD1 as D (5 bases). Trimming left V 3 bases short and J 4 bases short, with 10 bases between. The CDR3 contains 14 residues. CDR1 and CDR2 (germline): KGHDR, SFDVKD. The CDR3 loop is CATSDPKGADTQYF. The CDR3 DNA follows: TGTGCCACCAGTGATCCGAAAGGGGCAGATACGCAGTATTTT.

V is TRBV11-3 and J is TRBJ2-7; D remains ambiguous. The CDR3 is 14 amino acids. Germline V lookup: CDR1 SGHNT, CDR2 YENEEA. With 0 bases removed from V and 0 bases from J, the gap between germline ends came to 6 bases. CDR3 amino acids: CASSLDGISYEQYV. The DNA of the CDR3 is TGTGCCAGCAGCTTAGATGGGATCTCCTACGAGCAGTACGTC.

This clonotype was observed a handful of times. The chain recombines TRBV29-1 with TRBJ2-4; D remains unclear. The length of the CDR3 is 14 residues. The germline CDR1 and CDR2 sequences are SQVTM and ANQGSEA. V was pared by 6 bases and J by 2 bases, with 14 bases between. The CDR3 loop reads CSVAATTTKNIQYF. The CDR3, as DNA: TGCAGCGTCGCAGCAACTACAACCAAAAACATTCAGTACTTC.

This clonotype was recorded a few times. The chain employs TRBV19 and TRBJ1-1; 9 nucleotides agree with TRBD1. The CDR3 has 12 residues. Germline CDR1 reads LNHDA; CDR2 reads SQIVND (reference sequence). J was trimmed by 9 bases and V by 6 bases; bases with no gene match: 5. CDR3 in DNA: TGTGCCAGTAGCGACAGGGGGACCCAAGCTTTCTTT. Its protein is CASSDRGTQAFF.

This clonotype was observed a few times. This chain links TRBV28 with TRBJ2-7, with no clear D. The CDR3 spans 18 residues. Germline V gene sequence: CDR1 MDHEN, CDR2 SYDVKM. V was trimmed by 2 bases and J by 2 bases, leaving 22 bases between them. DNA for the CDR3: TGTGCCAGCAGTTTAAGGGCCCAAAGAGTGACATCCACCTACGAGCAGTACTTC. Its protein product is CASSLRAQRVTSTYEQYF. Complete variable domain (other parts from reference TRBV28 and TRBJ2-7): DVKVTQSSRYLVKRTGEKVFLECVQDMDHENMFWYRQDPGLGLRLIYFSYDVKMKEKGDIPEGYSVSREKKERFSLILESASTNQTSMYLCASSLRAQRVTSTYEQYFGPGTRLTVT.

J is TRBJ2-5 and V is TRBV7-8; D is ambiguous. The CDR3 is 14 amino acids. V was trimmed by 7 bases and J by 4 bases, leaving 16 bases between them. Germline V gene lookup returns CDR1 SGHVS and CDR2 FQNEAQ. This CDR3 is CASTPVTYRETQYF. CDR3 DNA sequence: TGTGCCAGCACCCCAGTTACGTACAGAGAGACCCAGTACTTC.

V gene TRBV20-1 combines with J gene TRBJ2-2; 7 nucleotides line up with TRBD2. Germline loops: CDR1 DFQATT, CDR2 SNEGSKA (reference sequence). There are 14 residues in the CDR3. With 4 bases clipped from V and 0 bases from J, the junction kept 2 bases outside the gene matches. The DNA for the CDR3 is TGCAGTGCTAACCGGGGGGCGAACACCGGGGAGCTGTTTTTT. Encoded protein: CSANRGANTGELFF.

The chain uses TRBV6-6 and TRBJ2-1, with 8 bases aligning to TRBD1. Germline trimming cut 2 bases from V and 5 bases from J; bases unmatched to any gene: 8. CDR3 size: 16 residues. Germline CDR1 reads MNHNY; CDR2 reads SVGAGI (reference sequence). The CDR3 loop is CASSYGQGGKDNEQFF. CDR3 nucleotides: TGTGCCAGCAGTTACGGACAGGGTGGTAAAGACAATGAGCAGTTCTTC.

The J gene is TRBJ2-7, the V gene TRBV27; 7 nucleotides align to TRBD1. Germline assignment: CDR1 MNHEY and CDR2 SMNVEV (reference sequence). This CDR3 is built from 16 residues. The V segment lost 4 bases and the J segment 4 bases; nucleotides outside the gene matches: 13. The CDR3 region is CASSSHIPGQMYEQYF. The CDR3 region has the DNA TGTGCCAGCAGTTCCCATATTCCGGGACAGATGTACGAGCAGTACTTC.

This chain uses TRBV4-1 with TRBJ1-1, with D possibly matching TRBD1 (5 bases). The CDR3 is 15 residues long. Trimming removed 0 bases at V and 0 bases at J, with 8 bases between. The V gene's germline CDR1 is MGHRA and CDR2 YSYEKL. The CDR3 nucleotides read TGCGCCAGCAGCCAAGAGGGGGTATTGAACACTGAAGCTTTCTTT. It encodes CASSQEGVLNTEAFF.

Sample share makes this clonotype medium-sized (0.01 to 0.1%). V usage is TRBV7-8 and J usage is TRBJ1-1; weak D call: TRBD1 (6 bases). V gave up 5 bases and J gave up 6 bases, with 13 bases separating them. Germline V gene data show CDR1 as SGHVS and CDR2 as FQNEAQ. This CDR3 has 13 amino acids. The CDR3: CASSPQPGAEAFF. CDR3 nucleotide sequence: TGTGCCAGCAGCCCCCAGCCAGGGGCTGAAGCTTTCTTT.

The gene calls are TRBV7-9 and TRBJ2-7, with D possibly being TRBD2 (6 bases). CDR1 SEHNR and CDR2 FQNEAQ come from the germline V gene (reference sequence). The CDR3 length is 12 residues. V was clipped by 5 bases and J by 9 bases, with 14 bases between them. CDR3 protein: CASSTGEVGQYV. As DNA, the CDR3 is TGTGCCAGCAGCACGGGGGAGGTCGGGCAGTACGTC.